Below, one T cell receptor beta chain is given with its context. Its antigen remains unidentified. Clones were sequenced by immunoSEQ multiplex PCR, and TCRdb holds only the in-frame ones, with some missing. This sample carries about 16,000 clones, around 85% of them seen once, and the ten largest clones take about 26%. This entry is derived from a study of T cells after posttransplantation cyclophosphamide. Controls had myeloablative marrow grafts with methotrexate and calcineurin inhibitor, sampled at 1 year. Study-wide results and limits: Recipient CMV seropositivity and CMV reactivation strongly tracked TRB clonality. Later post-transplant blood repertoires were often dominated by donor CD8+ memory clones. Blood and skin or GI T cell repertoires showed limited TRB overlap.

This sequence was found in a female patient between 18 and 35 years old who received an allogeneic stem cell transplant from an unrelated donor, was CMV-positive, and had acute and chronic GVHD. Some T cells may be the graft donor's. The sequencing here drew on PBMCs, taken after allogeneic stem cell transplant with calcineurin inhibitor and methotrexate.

The CDR3 is CASSSGTGRFDTQYF. The DNA of the CDR3 is TGCGCCAGCAGCTCCGGGACAGGGCGGTTCGATACGCAGTATTTT. This chain connects TRBV5-1 to TRBJ2-3; 9 nucleotides agree with TRBD1. Per germline, CDR1 SGHRS and CDR2 YFSETQ. The CDR3 covers 15 residues. With 3 bases clipped from V and 6 bases from J, the junction kept 8 bases outside the gene matches. Based on the CDR3 plus reference TRBV5-1 and TRBJ2-3, the full variable domain is KAGVTQTPRYLIKTRGQQVTLSCSPISGHRSVSWYQQTPGQGLQFLFEYFSETQRNKGNFPGRFSGRQFSNSRSEMNVSTLELGDSALYLCASSSGTGRFDTQYFGPGTRLTVL.